The 31 T cell receptor beta chains below come from one sample, sequenced in a study of radiotherapy plus CTLA-4 blockade in lung cancer. The assay was immunoSEQ multiplex PCR, and TCRdb's table has in-frame clones only and misses some. The sample holds tens of thousands of clones; approximately 71% are singletons and the top ten take around 2.4%. The starting material was peripheral blood, obtained from a patient treated with radiotherapy plus ipilimumab. Receptors originate from a human donor with non-small cell lung cancer whose response to radiotherapy plus ipilimumab could not be evaluated.

This chain uses TRBV7-2 with TRBJ1-1; 8 nucleotides agree with TRBD1. V dropped 4 bases and J dropped 4; count of bases not matched to a gene: 5. Germline CDR1 and CDR2: SGHTA and FQGNSA. The CDR3 is 14 amino acids. CDR3 DNA: TGTGCCAGCAGCTCCTCAGGGGGCACCACTGAAGCTTTCTTT. Residues: CASSSSGGTTEAFF.

This chain connects TRBV11-1 to TRBJ1-1; D perhaps matches TRBD1 (5 bases). The length of the CDR3 is 18 residues. The V end lost 0 bases, the J end lost 0 bases, and 17 bases lay between the germline ends. Germline-derived CDR1 and CDR2 are SGHAT and FQDESV (reference sequence). CDR3 in amino acids: CASSLARGAPAMNTEAFF. DNA of the CDR3: TGTGCCAGCAGCTTAGCGCGCGGGGCCCCCGCGATGAACACTGAAGCTTTCTTT.

The V gene is TRBV28, the J gene TRBJ1-2; tentative D call: TRBD1 (5 bases). The ends were cut back, 6 bases at V and 4 bases at J, with 15 bases in the middle. CDR1 MDHEN and CDR2 SYDVKM come from the germline V gene. This CDR3 spans 14 amino acids. This CDR3 is CASSRRQTVYGYTF. The CDR3 DNA follows: TGTGCCAGCAGCCGACGGCAGACAGTCTATGGCTACACCTTC.

This clone qualifies as medium-sized. This chain uses TRBV28 with TRBJ2-5; D is perhaps TRBD2 (6 bases). V lost 2 bases and J 5 bases, leaving 24 bases between the germline ends. CDR3 size: 18 residues. The germline V gene encodes CDR1 MDHEN and CDR2 SYDVKM. DNA for the CDR3: TGTGCCAGCAGTTTAAGAGTGGGCAGGTTGGCGGGGCGGGAGACCCAGTACTTC. Its protein product is CASSLRVGRLAGRETQYF. Combining the CDR3 with reference TRBV28 and TRBJ2-5 gives the whole variable domain DVKVTQSSRYLVKRTGEKVFLECVQDMDHENMFWYRQDPGLGLRLIYFSYDVKMKEKGDIPEGYSVSREKKERFSLILESASTNQTSMYLCASSLRVGRLAGRETQYFGPGTRLLVL.

This clone has more than one count but fewer than ten. The chain is built from TRBV5-1 and TRBJ2-1; TRBD1 is a possible D gene (5 bases). Trimming took off 0 bases at V and 2 bases at J, with 9 bases between the two ends. Germline CDR1 and CDR2: SGHRS and YFSETQ. The CDR3 is made up of 15 amino acids. The CDR3 DNA reads as TGCGCCAGCAGCTTGGTCCAGGGTCCCTACAATGAGCAGTTCTTC. As protein: CASSLVQGPYNEQFF.

This chain uses TRBV11-2 with TRBJ2-1; 13 positions agree with TRBD2. The CDR3 loop spans 14 amino acids. Germline trimming cut 4 bases from V and 9 bases from J; bases unmatched to any gene: 3. Germline V gene lookup returns CDR1 SGHAT and CDR2 FQNNGV. The CDR3 DNA sequence: TGTGCCAGCAGCTCGACTAGCGGGGGGATTGAGCAGTTCTTC. As protein: CASSSTSGGIEQFF. Full variable domain (remainder filled in from reference TRBV11-2 and TRBJ2-1): EAGVAQSPRYKIIEKRQSVAFWCNPISGHATLYWYQQILGQGPKLLIQFQNNGVVDDSQLPKDRFSAERLKGVDSTLKIQPAKLEDSAVYLCASSSTSGGIEQFFGPGTRLTVL.

This rearrangement joins TRBV7-8 to TRBJ2-1; TRBD2 matches at 13 bases. Germline V CDR1 and CDR2: SGHVS, FQNEAQ. The CDR3 length is 18 residues. With V trimmed by 0 bases and J by 9 bases, 11 bases remained unmatched. CDR3 sequence (DNA): TGTGCCAGCAGCTTAGCGCGGTTAGGGACTAGCGGGAAGGGTGAGCAGTTCTTC. Its translation is CASSLARLGTSGKGEQFF.

The chain is built from TRBV5-1 and TRBJ1-2; 8 bases match TRBD1. CDR3 length equals 13 residues. CDR1 and CDR2 (germline): SGHRS, YFSETQ. The V and J ends lost 2 bases and 6 bases, in that order; junction bases with no gene match: 3. The CDR3 nucleotides are TGCGCCAGCAGCTTCCAACAGGGGGATGGCTACACCTTC. Translating it yields CASSFQQGDGYTF.

The chain couples TRBV25-1 to TRBJ2-2, with 10 bases aligning to TRBD1. Germline CDR1 reads MGHDK; CDR2 reads SYGVNS. V lost 3 bases, J lost 1 base, and 8 bases stayed unmatched. The CDR3 loop spans 18 amino acids. The CDR3, as DNA: TGTGCCAGCAGTGACCAGACAGGGGGCGCGGTGAACACCGGGGAGCTGTTTTTT. Translating gives CASSDQTGGAVNTGELFF.

The CDR3 DNA reads as TGTGCCAGCAGTTTACGGTGGGAGACCCAGTACTTC. Its translation is CASSLRWETQYF. The V and J genes are TRBV28 and TRBJ2-5; no reliable D call. CDR1 and CDR2 (germline): MDHEN, SYDVKM. The CDR3 loop spans 12 amino acids. V lost 2 bases and J 5 bases, leaving 6 bases between the germline ends.

The J gene is TRBJ1-5, the V gene TRBV23-1; D possibly corresponds to TRBD1 (5 bases). TRBV23-1 is flagged as an ORF with uncertain function. The CDR3 runs 14 residues. Trimming took 7 bases from V and 3 from J, leaving 13 bases between them. CDR3: CASNSDKFNQPQHF. The CDR3 DNA sequence: TGCGCCAGCAATTCGGACAAATTCAATCAGCCCCAGCATTTT.

This chain joins TRBV9 and TRBJ2-7; 7 bases line up with TRBD2. This CDR3 is built from 15 residues. Germline V gene data show CDR1 as SGDLS and CDR2 as YYNGEE. V lost 2 bases, J lost 0 bases, and 5 bases stayed unmatched. The CDR3 protein is CASSVRDYTSYEQYF. DNA of the CDR3: TGTGCCAGCAGCGTGCGGGACTACACCTCCTACGAGCAGTACTTC.

CDR3 amino acids: CASSQTDREAYEQYF. CDR3 coding DNA: TGCGCCAGCAGCCAAACAGACAGGGAGGCCTACGAGCAGTACTTC. The V and J genes are TRBV4-3 and TRBJ2-7; TRBD1 is a possible D gene (7 bases). Trimming took 2 bases from V and 2 from J, leaving 13 bases between them. The germline V gene has CDR1 LGHNA and CDR2 YSLEER. CDR3 length equals 15 residues.

This clone was seen only a few times. CDR3 amino acids: CASSLNADTEAFF. The CDR3 DNA reads TGTGCCAGCAGTTTAAACGCGGACACTGAAGCTTTCTTT. V usage is TRBV27 and J usage is TRBJ1-1; no firm D call. Germline CDR1 MNHEY, CDR2 SMNVEV (reference sequence). This CDR3 region has 13 residues. Trimming left V 2 bases short and J 3 bases short, with 7 bases between.

This clone was seen more than once but under ten times. V and J are TRBV10-2 and TRBJ2-7, with 7 nucleotides matching TRBD1. The J segment lost 5 bases and the V segment lost 6 bases, leaving 10 bases of the junction unmatched. Germline V gene lookup returns CDR1 WSHSY and CDR2 SAAADI. This CDR3 region has 14 residues. The CDR3 nucleotides are TGCGCCAGCAGCTCGACAGGGAAAGGGAACGAGCAGTACTTC. It encodes CASSSTGKGNEQYF.

The chain couples TRBV2 to TRBJ2-1; 9 bases line up with TRBD1. V shed 5 bases, J shed 9 bases, and the junction held 11 bases outside the gene matches. Per the germline V gene, CDR1 is SNHLY and CDR2 is FYNNEI. The length of the CDR3 is 15 residues. The CDR3 nucleotides are TGTGCCAGCAGTCCCCTGGACAGGGGCAGGAGTGAGCAGTTCTTC. The encoded protein is CASSPLDRGRSEQFF.

The chain recombines TRBV19 with TRBJ2-1; a weak D match, TRBD2 (6 bases). This CDR3 has 16 residues. The V and J ends lost 8 bases and 4 bases respectively, with 21 bases between them. The germline gives CDR1 LNHDA, CDR2 SQIVND (reference sequence). The CDR3 DNA reads TGTGCCAGTCGAATGTCCGGGACTGGTGTATACAATGAGCAGTTCTTC. Translated: CASRMSGTGVYNEQFF.

The chain couples TRBV5-1 to TRBJ1-3; D is unclear. The CDR3 is 14 residues long. V lost 4 bases and J 0 bases, leaving 8 bases between the germline ends. The germline V gene has CDR1 SGHRS and CDR2 YFSETQ. The CDR3 DNA reads as TGCGCCAGCAGCCTGGGGAGCTCTGGAAACACCATATATTTT. It is translated as CASSLGSSGNTIYF.

This clone was counted only a few times. The chain links TRBV28 to TRBJ1-4; D might be TRBD1 (5 bases). CDR1 MDHEN and CDR2 SYDVKM come from the germline V gene. Trimming removed 4 bases from V and 8 bases from J, with 17 bases in between. CDR3 length: 15 residues. The CDR3 is CASSSLGGFREKLFF. The CDR3 DNA reads as TGTGCCAGCAGTTCCCTGGGGGGGTTTCGGGAAAAACTGTTTTTT.

The chain carries TRBV18 and TRBJ1-4, with 9 bases aligning to TRBD1. Trimming at V came to 3 bases and at J to 8 bases, leaving 4 bases not matched to a gene. Per germline, CDR1 KGHSH and CDR2 LQKENI. CDR3 length equals 14 residues. CDR3 coding DNA: TGTGCCAGCTCACCGGACAGGGGTAGCGAAAAACTGTTTTTT. Translation: CASSPDRGSEKLFF.

The chain links TRBV5-1 to TRBJ2-7; TRBD1 aligns across 7 bases. V dropped 9 bases and J dropped 4; count of bases not matched to a gene: 10. The CDR3 contains 13 residues. Germline-derived CDR1 and CDR2 are SGHRS and YFSETQ. DNA of the CDR3: TGCGCCACCTCCCCCGGGACAGATTACGAGCAGTACTTC. This encodes CATSPGTDYEQYF.

This clone has only one observation. The genes are TRBV5-4 and TRBJ2-6; 11 nucleotides match TRBD2. The CDR3 is 17 amino acids. Germline CDR1 and CDR2: SGHNT and YYREEE (reference sequence). The V gene end was trimmed by 4 bases and the J gene end by 4 bases; junction bases not matched to a gene: 7. Here the CDR3 reads CASSPSGGSLGANVLTF. Written as DNA, the CDR3 is TGTGCCAGCAGCCCTAGCGGGGGGTCTCTCGGGGCCAACGTCCTGACTTTC.

The rearrangement uses TRBV7-3 and TRBJ2-5, with D possibly being TRBD2 (6 bases). The end of the DNA fits TRBJ2-7 better, so the J call may be wrong. CDR3 length: 13 amino acids. Germline V gene data show CDR1 as SGHTA and CDR2 as FQGTGA. The chain's CDR3 is CASSFLGGDEQYF. The CDR3 DNA reads TGTGCCAGCAGCTTTTTAGGCGGGGACGAGCAGTACTTC.

The chain links TRBV15 to TRBJ2-3, with D perhaps matching TRBD2 (5 bases). V lost 10 bases and J lost 4, with 15 bases in between. The V gene's germline CDR1 is LNHNV and CDR2 YYDKDF (reference sequence). The CDR3 totals 13 residues. Here the CDR3 reads CAIERDYADTQYF. The CDR3 DNA sequence: TGTGCCATAGAGCGCGACTATGCAGATACGCAGTATTTT.

The J gene is TRBJ1-3, the V gene TRBV19; 7 nucleotides align to TRBD1. Germline-derived CDR1 and CDR2 are LNHDA and SQIVND (reference sequence). CDR3 length: 15 residues. J gave up 0 bases and V 9 bases, and 8 bases lay outside the gene matches. Written as DNA, the CDR3 is TGTGCCAGCTCGCGGGACAGTGACTCTGGAAACACCATATATTTT. Amino acid sequence: CASSRDSDSGNTIYF.

V usage is TRBV19 and J usage is TRBJ2-4; D unresolved. Trimming cost V 9 bases and J 0 bases, with 21 bases left between them. The CDR3 is 17 amino acids. The germline V gene encodes CDR1 LNHDA and CDR2 SQIVND (reference sequence). The CDR3 region has the DNA TGTGCCAGCAGGCCTTCACTCCTCCGTAGAGCCAAAAACATTCAGTACTTC. Translating it yields CASRPSLLRRAKNIQYF.

The V and J genes are TRBV11-2 and TRBJ1-2, with D tentatively TRBD1 (6 bases). V was shortened by 4 bases and J by 5 bases, with 20 bases between the two germline ends. The CDR3 consists of 16 residues. The germline V gene has CDR1 SGHAT and CDR2 FQNNGV. CDR3 DNA sequence: TGTGCCAGCAGCTCTCTCAGGGGCGCCTCCCTATATGGCTACACCTTC. This gives the protein CASSSLRGASLYGYTF.

The chain recombines TRBV5-1 with TRBJ2-5; maybe TRBD1 (6 bases). Germline V gene sequence: CDR1 SGHRS, CDR2 YFSETQ. The CDR3 is made up of 15 amino acids. Trimming stripped 4 bases from V and 5 bases from J, with 18 bases between. The CDR3 nucleotides are TGCGCCAGCAGCGGACAGACAGTCGCTCTGGAGACCCAGTACTTC. Protein sequence: CASSGQTVALETQYF. The full variable domain, completed using reference TRBV5-1 and TRBJ2-5, is KAGVTQTPRYLIKTRGQQVTLSCSPISGHRSVSWYQQTPGQGLQFLFEYFSETQRNKGNFPGRFSGRQFSNSRSEMNVSTLELGDSALYLCASSGQTVALETQYFGPGTRLLVL.

The gene calls are TRBV27 and TRBJ2-7; maybe TRBD2 (5 bases). There are 14 residues in the CDR3. V was trimmed by 2 bases and J by 6 bases, leaving 14 bases between them. The germline CDR1 and CDR2 sequences are MNHEY and SMNVEV (reference sequence). CDR3 DNA sequence: TGTGCCAGCAGTTTAAAAGGCGGGTTCACCGAGCAGTACTTC. It encodes CASSLKGGFTEQYF.

This clone was counted between two and nine times. The chain couples TRBV6-5 to TRBJ2-3; TRBD2 is a possible D gene (6 bases). The germline V gene encodes CDR1 MNHEY and CDR2 SVGAGI. This CDR3 is built from 15 residues. The germline V and J ends were trimmed by 2 bases and 0 bases, with 9 bases remaining between them. The CDR3 region is CASSYGGISTDTQYF. CDR3 nucleotides: TGTGCCAGCAGTTACGGGGGGATTAGCACAGATACGCAGTATTTT.

DNA of the CDR3: TGTGCCAGCAGCTTAGAGGGGGCGAACTATGGCTACACCTTC. Its protein is CASSLEGANYGYTF. The chain employs TRBV7-8 and TRBJ1-2; 7 bases agree with TRBD1. CDR1 is SGHVS and CDR2 is FQNEAQ in the germline V gene. The CDR3 has 14 amino acids. J lost 2 bases, V lost 1 base, and 1 base had no gene match.